The rows below give T cell receptor beta chains drawn from one sample of a study of T-cell reconstitution after alpha-beta-depleted transplantation in children. TCRdb re-derived calls from the PCR reads in MiXCR, one entry per CDR3 protein. The sample has roughly 200,000 distinct CDR3 sequences; roughly a tenth are singletons. Sample: PBMCs, taken before TCRalphabeta/CD19-depleted stem cell transplant. The receptors were sampled from a child younger than two with acute myeloid leukemia, due to receive a stem cell transplant. The CDR3 runs from the conserved cysteine through the conserved F or W. A D gene is named only where the DNA matches it firmly. Only some rows state a clone size, as once, few, many or a class for expanded clones.

d_gene	v_gene	j_gene	abundance	CDR3aa	CDR3nt
-	TRBV12-3/TRBV12-4	TRBJ1-3	-	CACSFIGWGNRAGNTIYF	TGTGCCTGCAGTTTCATCGGTTGGGGGAACCGCGCCGGAAACACCATATATTTT
-	TRBV29-1	TRBJ2-5	-	CILSGVEETQYF	TGCATCCTCTCCGGGGTGGAAGAGACCCAATACTTC
TRBD2	TRBV10-3	TRBJ2-3	many	CAISEPAGGGTDTQYF	TGTGCCATCAGTGAGCCAGCGGGAGGGGGCACAGATACGCAGTATTTT
-	TRBV11-2	TRBJ1-5	many	CASSLGVNSNQPQHF	TGTGCCAGCAGCTTAGGCGTTAATAGCAATCAGCCCCAGCATTTT
-	TRBV6-5	TRBJ1-5	many	CASSLVRVGYSNQPQHF	TGTGCCAGCAGTTTGGTCAGGGTGGGGTATAGCAATCAGCCCCAGCATTTT
-	TRBV20-1	TRBJ2-1	many	CSASPAYEQFF	TGCAGTGCTAGTCCAGCTTATGAGCAGTTCTTC
TRBD1	TRBV18	TRBJ2-7	many	CASSRTGVTYEQYF	TGTGCCAGCTCACGGACAGGGGTGACCTACGAGCAGTACTTC
-	TRBV12-3/TRBV12-4	TRBJ1-2	many	CASSKTETNYGYTF	TGTGCCAGCAGTAAGACAGAAACTAACTATGGCTACACCTTC
-	TRBV9	TRBJ2-5	-	CASSVGQRFQETQYF	TGTGCCAGCAGCGTAGGTCAGCGGTTTCAAGAGACCCAGTACTTC
TRBD2	TRBV20-1	TRBJ2-2	many	CSAPLAGGPTGELFF	TGCAGTGCCCCACTAGCGGGAGGGCCGACCGGGGAGCTGTTTTTT
-	TRBV20-1	TRBJ2-1	few	CSAGLGWGEQFF	TGCAGTGCCGGACTCGGGTGGGGCGAGCAGTTCTTC
TRBD2	TRBV5-1	TRBJ2-3	many	CASSFSSGGAGKTQYF	TGCGCCAGCAGCTTCTCCAGCGGGGGGGCTGGCAAGACGCAGTATTTT
-	TRBV19	TRBJ1-1	-	CASTIGATEAFF	TGTGCCAGTACGATTGGAGCCACTGAAGCTTTCTTT
-	TRBV3-1	TRBJ2-5	-	CASSQDTSGTQYF	TGTGCCAGCAGCCAAGACACGTCAGGAACCCAGTACTTC
-	TRBV12-3/TRBV12-4	TRBJ2-7	many	CASSLRREHEQYF	TGTGCCAGCAGTTTGAGGAGGGAACACGAGCAGTACTTC
-	TRBV30	TRBJ1-2	-	CACRLDGLYGYTF	TGTGCCTGCCGCCTCGACGGTCTCTATGGCTACACCTTC
-	TRBV13	TRBJ1-2	-	CASSFVRTFAGYTF	TGTGCCAGCAGCTTCGTCAGGACTTTCGCTGGCTACACCTTC
-	TRBV7-2	TRBJ2-7	many	CASSLVDYEQYF	TGTGCCAGCAGCTTGGTGGATTACGAGCAGTACTTC
-	TRBV10-1	TRBJ1-2	-	CARSESGRGYGYTF	TGCGCCAGGAGTGAGTCGGGCAGGGGCTATGGCTACACCTTC
-	TRBV29-1	TRBJ1-5	many	CSVAQNSNQPQHF	TGCAGCGTTGCACAGAATAGCAATCAGCCCCAGCATTTT
-	TRBV5-1	TRBJ2-2	few	CASSRSDPNTGELFF	TGCGCCAGCAGCAGGAGCGACCCTAACACCGGAGAGCTGTTTTTT
TRBD2	TRBV7-6	TRBJ2-2	few	CASSWTSGENTGELFF	TGTGCCAGCAGCTGGACTAGCGGGGAGAACACCGGGGAGCTGTTTTTT
-	TRBV5-5	TRBJ2-2	many	CASSLVPGLSGELFF	TGTGCCAGCAGCTTGGTACCGGGACTCTCCGGGGAGCTGTTTTTT
TRBD1	TRBV20-1	TRBJ1-5	many	CSGTPEGGLDQPQHF	TGCAGTGGAACCCCGGAAGGGGGCCTCGATCAGCCCCAGCATTTT
-	TRBV5-1	TRBJ2-2	many	CASRLAPNTGELFF	TGCGCCAGCAGACTAGCCCCGAACACCGGGGAGCTGTTTTTT
-	TRBV7-3	TRBJ2-5	many	CASSPGPQQTQYF	TGTGCCAGCAGCCCAGGACCCCAACAGACCCAGTACTTC
TRBD1	TRBV4-1	TRBJ2-7	-	CASSQPGQGGYEQYF	TGCGCCAGCAGCCAACCGGGACAGGGAGGCTACGAGCAGTACTTC
TRBD1	TRBV29-1	TRBJ1-2	many	CSVVTGGSDYGYTF	TGCAGCGTGGTAACAGGGGGCTCGGACTATGGCTACACCTTC
-	TRBV9	TRBJ1-2	many	CASSPRGGHGYTF	TGTGCCAGCAGCCCAAGAGGGGGGCATGGCTACACCTTC
-	TRBV29-1	TRBJ2-5	many	CSVEEGAGGETQYF	TGCAGCGTTGAAGAGGGCGCGGGCGGAGAGACCCAGTACTTC
TRBD1	TRBV5-4	TRBJ1-1	-	CASSRDREGTEAFF	TGTGCCAGCAGCCGGGACAGGGAGGGCACTGAAGCTTTCTTT
TRBD2	TRBV5-1	TRBJ2-1	many	CASSLGIEGLAGDQRYNEQFF	TGCGCCAGCAGCTTGGGGATCGAGGGACTAGCGGGAGATCAACGGTACAATGAGCAGTTCTTC
TRBD2	TRBV5-1	TRBJ2-1	many	CASSLAGGFYNEQFF	TGCGCCAGCAGCTTGGCGGGAGGGTTTTACAATGAGCAGTTCTTC
-	TRBV5-6	TRBJ1-1	many	CASSAEGSARAFF	TGTGCCAGCAGCGCCGAGGGGTCCGCCAGGGCTTTCTTT
-	TRBV29-1	TRBJ1-2	many	CSVDWGSFHRDYGYTF	TGCAGCGTTGACTGGGGCAGCTTCCATCGAGACTATGGCTACACCTTC
-	TRBV7-9	TRBJ1-2	many	CASSLVPGGGYYGYTF	TGTGCCAGCAGCTTAGTCCCCGGGGGGGGATATTATGGCTACACCTTC
TRBD2	TRBV18	TRBJ2-1	-	CASSLLAGGVNEQFF	TGTGCCAGCTCTCTGCTAGCGGGAGGGGTCAATGAGCAGTTCTTC
TRBD1	TRBV5-1	TRBJ1-1	-	CASSPRQGTTAFF	TGCGCCAGCAGCCCTCGACAGGGCACGACTGCTTTCTTT
-	TRBV28	TRBJ2-7	few	CASSSITSNSGEKQYF	TGTGCCAGCAGTTCGATCACCAGTAACTCAGGGGAGAAGCAGTACTTC
TRBD2	TRBV6-2/TRBV6-3	TRBJ2-1	many	CASSPPPLAGGNDVF	TGTGCCAGCAGCCCACCTCCGCTAGCGGGAGGAAATGATGTCTTC
-	TRBV6-6	TRBJ2-1	many	CASSYRAPEQFF	TGTGCCAGCAGTTACAGGGCCCCTGAGCAGTTCTTC
-	TRBV19	TRBJ2-1	many	CASSISQGATYNEQFF	TGTGCCAGTAGTATCAGCCAGGGCGCAACCTACAATGAGCAGTTCTTC
-	TRBV5-6	TRBJ1-4	many	CASTRTDNEKLFF	TGTGCCAGCACCCGGACTGATAATGAAAAACTGTTTTTT
-	TRBV14	TRBJ2-3	many	CASRSSGWPDTQYF	TGTGCCAGCAGATCAAGCGGGTGGCCAGATACGCAGTATTTT
-	TRBV27	TRBJ1-1	many	CASSAPRLNTEAFF	TGTGCCAGCAGCGCTCCTCGATTGAACACTGAAGCTTTCTTT
-	TRBV4-1	TRBJ2-2	many	CASSQVIRATGELFF	TGCGCCAGCAGCCAAGTTATACGAGCTACCGGGGAGCTGTTTTTT
TRBD1	TRBV18	TRBJ1-3	-	CASSPMTGGISGNTIYF	TGTGCCAGCTCTCCCATGACAGGGGGAATCTCTGGAAACACCATATATTTT
-	TRBV27	TRBJ2-1	many	CASSLSTSYQGPNNEQFF	TGTGCCAGCAGTTTATCGACTTCCTACCAGGGCCCAAACAATGAGCAGTTCTTC
-	TRBV6-1	TRBJ1-2	many	CASSSVGGVYGYTF	TGTGCCAGCAGCTCTGTTGGGGGGGTCTATGGCTACACCTTC